The rows below give T cell receptor beta chains drawn from one sample of a study of shared clonotypes between healthy human individuals. Only in-frame clones appear in the TCRdb table, and some are missing; sequencing was by immunoSEQ multiplex PCR. The table records about 2.4 million clones, roughly 93% of them present only once. The sample comprised naive CD4+ T cells from PBMCs. These receptor sequences come from a man aged 18-30 years in good health. Some clones in this sample may be carry-over from other donors' samples. Both conserved end residues are part of each CDR3. Fields, in order: D gene, J gene, clone size, V gene, CDR3 protein, CDR3 DNA. D genes are given only for firm matches. Clone size appears in some rows only: once, few, many, or a class for an expanded clone.

D: TRBD1
J: TRBJ2-7
size: .
V: TRBV2
CDR3: CASRSFPTSGTGSYEQYF
DNA: TGTGCCAGCAGGTCCTTTCCCACCTCCGGGACAGGGAGCTACGAGCAGTACTTC

D: .
J: TRBJ1-5
size: .
V: TRBV28
CDR3: CASSTGTPDNQPQHF
DNA: TGTGCCAGCAGCACCGGGACGCCCGACAATCAGCCCCAGCATTTT

D: .
J: TRBJ2-4
size: once
V: TRBV27
CDR3: CASMPEARGLYLAKNIQYF
DNA: TGTGCCAGCATGCCGGAAGCCAGGGGCCTTTACCTAGCCAAAAACATTCAGTACTTC

D: .
J: TRBJ2-4
size: .
V: TRBV13
CDR3: CASSLGRGGVVDQYF
DNA: TGTGCCAGCAGCTTAGGGCGGGGCGGCGTTGTCGACCAGTACTTC

D: .
J: TRBJ1-2
size: .
V: TRBV7-2
CDR3: CASSFQDGGYTF
DNA: TGTGCCAGCAGCTTCCAGGACGGTGGCTACACCTTC

D: .
J: TRBJ2-5
size: .
V: TRBV30
CDR3: CAWSLGPQETQYF
DNA: TGTGCCTGGAGTTTGGGCCCTCAAGAGACCCAGTACTTC

D: TRBD2
J: TRBJ2-5
size: .
V: TRBV7-3
CDR3: CASSQGLAGVGETQYF
DNA: TGTGCCAGCAGCCAGGGACTAGCGGGAGTGGGAGAGACCCAGTACTTC

D: .
J: TRBJ2-5
size: .
V: TRBV6-5
CDR3: CASRGTGETQYF
DNA: TGTGCCAGCAGGGGTACTGGGGAGACCCAGTACTTC

D: .
J: TRBJ1-2
size: .
V: TRBV5-1
CDR3: CASSMGRVTYGYTF
DNA: TGCGCCAGCAGCATGGGGCGTGTTACCTATGGCTACACCTTC

D: .
J: TRBJ2-2
size: .
V: TRBV28
CDR3: CASSLYGPGGVGELFF
DNA: TGTGCCAGCAGTTTATACGGTCCGGGCGGGGTCGGGGAGCTGTTTTTT

D: TRBD1
J: TRBJ1-4
size: .
V: TRBV10-3
CDR3: CAIRTGVGEKLFF
DNA: TGTGCCATCAGGACAGGGGTGGGCGAAAAACTGTTTTTT

D: TRBD2
J: TRBJ2-7
size: .
V: TRBV4-2
CDR3: CASSQALAGHSYEQYF
DNA: TGTGCCAGCAGCCAAGCACTAGCGGGCCATTCCTACGAGCAGTACTTC

D: .
J: TRBJ2-3
size: .
V: TRBV6-1
CDR3: CASSATPADTQYF
DNA: TGTGCCAGCAGTGCTACTCCAGCAGATACGCAGTATTTT

D: .
J: TRBJ2-5
size: .
V: TRBV15
CDR3: CATSRSRGETQYF
DNA: TGTGCCACCAGCAGATCCCGTGGGGAGACCCAGTACTTC

D: TRBD1
J: TRBJ1-5
size: once
V: TRBV18
CDR3: CASSPGQGPSNQPQHF
DNA: TGTGCCAGCTCACCCGGACAGGGGCCCTCCAATCAGCCCCAGCATTTT

D: .
J: TRBJ2-3
size: .
V: TRBV28
CDR3: CASCPTSTDTQYF
DNA: TGTGCCAGCTGTCCCACTAGCACAGATACGCAGTATTTT

D: TRBD2
J: TRBJ2-5
size: .
V: TRBV5-4
CDR3: CASSPTGTSGETQYF
DNA: TGTGCCAGCAGCCCCACCGGGACTAGCGGGGAGACCCAGTACTTC

D: .
J: TRBJ2-3
size: .
V: TRBV7-3
CDR3: CASSSSASTDTQYF
DNA: TGTGCCAGCAGCTCCTCGGCCTCCACAGATACGCAGTATTTT

D: .
J: TRBJ2-1
size: .
V: TRBV9
CDR3: CASSEEGDSYNEQFF
DNA: TGTGCCAGCAGCGAGGAGGGGGATTCCTACAATGAGCAGTTCTTC

D: .
J: TRBJ2-3
size: .
V: TRBV4-1
CDR3: CASSQIADTQYF
DNA: TGCGCCAGCAGCCAAATCGCAGATACGCAGTATTTT

D: .
J: TRBJ2-6
size: .
V: TRBV27
CDR3: CASSPSRGSGANVLTF
DNA: TGTGCCAGCAGTCCCTCTAGGGGCTCTGGGGCCAACGTCCTGACTTTC

D: .
J: TRBJ2-6
size: .
V: TRBV11-2
CDR3: CASSPPPTVSGANVLTF
DNA: TGTGCCAGCAGCCCGCCCCCCACAGTCTCTGGGGCCAACGTCCTGACTTTC

D: .
J: TRBJ1-2
size: .
V: TRBV9
CDR3: CASSANQGISGYTF
DNA: TGTGCCAGCAGCGCAAATCAGGGGATCAGTGGCTACACCTTC